Following are 10 T cell receptor beta chains from one sample sequenced in a study of blood T cell repertoires in COVID-19. The protocol was immunoSEQ multiplex PCR, while the TCRdb copy is restricted to in-frame clones and leaves out a portion. The top ten hold roughly 1.6% of the sample, which has 250,000 to 350,000 clones, roughly 86% seen once. Material for sequencing was peripheral blood. These receptors were obtained from a woman aged 50 to 65 with acute or convalescent COVID-19.

The J gene is TRBJ1-3, the V gene TRBV7-9; D gene uncertain. The CDR3 is made up of 16 amino acids. Trimming left V 0 bases short and J 0 bases short, with 9 bases between. From germline, CDR1 is SEHNR and CDR2 FQNEAQ (reference sequence). The CDR3 DNA reads TGTGCCAGCAGCTTAGCGGTCAGGAACTCTGGAAACACCATATATTTT. This translates into CASSLAVRNSGNTIYF.

The gene calls are TRBV4-3 and TRBJ2-3; D not resolved. There are 15 residues in the CDR3. V gave up 5 bases and J gave up 0 bases, with 12 bases separating them. CDR1 and CDR2 from the germline V gene are LGHNA and YSLEER. The CDR3 nucleotides read TGCGCCAGCAGCGAGGAGATTTCTAGCACAGATACGCAGTATTTT. Translating gives CASSEEISSTDTQYF.

The V and J genes are TRBV7-6 and TRBJ2-5, with TRBD2 identical over 8 bases. V shed 1 base, J shed 2 bases, and the junction held 6 bases outside the gene matches. CDR3 length: 16 amino acids. The germline gives CDR1 SGHVS, CDR2 FNYEAQ. This CDR3 is CASSLVGASGQETQYF. The DNA of the CDR3 is TGTGCCAGCAGCTTAGTCGGGGCTAGCGGGCAAGAGACCCAGTACTTC. Together with reference TRBV7-6 and TRBJ2-5, the CDR3 gives the full variable domain: GAGVSQSPRYKVTKRGQDVALRCDPISGHVSLYWYRQALGQGPEFLTYFNYEAQQDKSGLPNDRFSAERPEGSISTLTIQRTEQRDSAMYRCASSLVGASGQETQYFGPGTRLLVL.

The chain couples TRBV18 to TRBJ1-6; 11 bases match TRBD1. The CDR3 is made up of 16 amino acids. V lost 3 bases and J lost 10; bases outside the gene matches: 8. Germline CDR1 reads KGHSH; CDR2 reads LQKENI. CDR3 nucleotides: TGTGCCAGCTCACCCGTCAGGACAGGGGGCTTCTCACCCCTCCACTTT. It is translated as CASSPVRTGGFSPLHF. The full variable domain, completed using reference TRBV18 and TRBJ1-6, is NAGVMQNPRHLVRRRGQEARLRCSPMKGHSHVYWYRQLPEEGLKFMVYLQKENIIDESGMPKERFSAEFPKEGPSILRIQQVVRGDSAAYFCASSPVRTGGFSPLHFGNGTRLTVT.

The CDR3 region has the DNA TGTGCCAGCAGCTCCCCCTCAGCGGATACGCAGTATTTT. Protein product: CASSSPSADTQYF. The chain uses TRBV7-9 and TRBJ2-3; D is uncertain. This CDR3 comprises 13 residues. Trimming stripped 4 bases from V and 6 bases from J, with 11 bases between. Germline CDR1 SEHNR, CDR2 FQNEAQ (reference sequence). Full variable domain (missing parts from reference TRBV7-9 and TRBJ2-3): DTGVSQNPRHKITKRGQNVTFRCDPISEHNRLYWYRQTLGQGPEFLTYFQNEAQLEKSRLLSDRFSAERPKGSFSTLEIQRTEQGDSAMYLCASSSPSADTQYFGPGTRLTVL.

The chain combines TRBV27 with TRBJ2-2, with TRBD2 identical over 11 bases. This CDR3 is built from 19 residues. Germline V CDR1 and CDR2: MNHEY, SMNVEV (reference sequence). Unmatched junction bases numbered 13, after V lost 7 bases and J lost 0 bases. Written as DNA, the CDR3 is TGTGCCAGCACCCGACTAGCGGGAAGCCTCTTTGCGAACACCGGGGAGCTGTTTTTT. This gives the protein CASTRLAGSLFANTGELFF.

V usage is TRBV2 and J usage is TRBJ2-5, with TRBD1 matching over 7 bases. This CDR3 contains 14 residues. Germline loops: CDR1 SNHLY, CDR2 FYNNEI. Losses at the gene ends were 5 bases for V and 4 bases for J; bases not matched to a gene: 7. The chain's CDR3 is CASSIYPGGETQYF. CDR3 in DNA: TGTGCCAGCAGTATTTATCCAGGGGGAGAGACCCAGTACTTC.

The count of this clone is one. In DNA, the CDR3 is TGCAGCGTAGAGACAGATGACAACACAGATACGCAGTATTTT. Protein sequence: CSVETDDNTDTQYF. The chain joins TRBV29-1 to TRBJ2-3; a possible D gene is TRBD1 (5 bases). This CDR3 contains 14 residues. The germline V gene has CDR1 SQVTM and CDR2 ANQGSEA. V lost 6 bases and J 2 bases, leaving 15 bases between the germline ends.

This rearrangement joins TRBV3-1 (or the pseudogene TRBV3-2) to TRBJ2-7; 8 bases match TRBD2. The junction had 9 bases not matched to a gene; V was cut back by 1 base and J by 7 bases. CDR3 length equals 15 residues. Germline values: CDR1 LGHDT, CDR2 YNNKEL (reference sequence). The CDR3 is CASSQAPGTRGEQYF. The CDR3 DNA sequence: TGTGCCAGCAGCCAAGCCCCGGGGACTAGGGGGGAGCAGTACTTC.

CDR3 region: CASSGRADTEAFF. Here the CDR3 DNA reads TGCGCCAGCAGCGGCAGAGCGGACACTGAAGCTTTCTTT. The V gene is TRBV5-1, the J gene TRBJ1-1; D not certain. Germline values: CDR1 SGHRS, CDR2 YFSETQ. CDR3 length: 13 amino acids. With 4 bases removed from V and 3 bases from J, the gap between germline ends came to 10 bases.